The 19 T cell receptor beta chains in this list originate from one sample, sequenced in a study of molecular identifiers for immune sequencing clone quantification. TCRdb re-derived calls from the PCR reads in MiXCR, one entry per CDR3 protein. The sample records more than 550,000 distinct CDR3 sequences, about 25% being singletons. The sequenced sample was naive CD8+ T cells from blood, with Jurkat cell RNA spiked in. Subset defined: FACS-sorted CD8+CD4-CCR7+CD45RA+ naive T cells. The receptors shown here come from a human donor in good health. Some libraries in this study had Jurkat cell RNA spiked in.

This clonotype showed up many times. This rearrangement joins TRBV4-1 to TRBJ2-1, with no clear D. CDR1 is MGHRA, CDR2 YSYEKL, per germline. The CDR3 runs 14 residues. The ends were cut back, 3 bases at V and 9 bases at J, with 15 bases in the middle. The CDR3 loop reads CASSHLTIAREQFF. The CDR3 DNA sequence: TGCGCCAGCAGCCACCTAACTATAGCCCGTGAGCAGTTCTTC.

The rearrangement links TRBV4-3 to TRBJ1-1; possibly TRBD1 for D (6 bases). The CDR3 is 16 residues long. The germline V gene encodes CDR1 LGHNA and CDR2 YSLEER. The ends were cut back, 0 bases at V and 5 bases at J, with 16 bases in the middle. The CDR3 DNA follows: TGCGCCAGCAGCCAAGACAGGGGACTCCTGGGGACTGAAGCTTTCTTT. Encoded protein: CASSQDRGLLGTEAFF.

A few counts support this clonotype. This chain connects TRBV7-9 to TRBJ2-5, with D perhaps TRBD2 (5 bases). In germline, CDR1 is SEHNR, CDR2 FQNEAQ (reference sequence). Trimming shortened V by 8 bases and J by 2 bases, and 21 bases separated the two germline ends. The CDR3 is 16 residues long. CDR3 sequence (DNA): TGTGCCAGCCAATGGTGGGAGCGGAGCACACAAGAGACCCAGTACTTC. Translating gives CASQWWERSTQETQYF. Based on the CDR3 plus reference TRBV7-9 and TRBJ2-5, the full variable domain is DTGVSQNPRHKITKRGQNVTFRCDPISEHNRLYWYRQTLGQGPEFLTYFQNEAQLEKSRLLSDRFSAERPKGSFSTLEIQRTEQGDSAMYLCASQWWERSTQETQYFGPGTRLLVL.

As for this clonotype: Relative to the germline gene, one junction end is altered; a read error may explain this. The chain couples TRBV7-6 to TRBJ2-7; a possible D gene is TRBD1 (6 bases). CDR1 SGHVS and CDR2 FNYEAQ come from the germline V gene. CDR3 size: 14 residues. The chain's CDR3 is CAGSPRTASYEQYF. CDR3 coding DNA: TGTGCCGGCAGCCCCAGGACAGCCTCCTACGAGCAGTACTTC.

The chain employs TRBV27 and TRBJ1-5, with a possible D match to TRBD1 (5 bases). The CDR3 covers 14 residues. Per germline, CDR1 MNHEY and CDR2 SMNVEV (reference sequence). Trimming stripped 3 bases from V and 4 bases from J, with 10 bases between. The CDR3 nucleotides read TGTGCCAGCAGTTTGGGACGGCCTAATCAGCCCCAGCATTTT. Its protein is CASSLGRPNQPQHF.

This clonotype was seen many times. The genes are TRBV7-8 and TRBJ2-3, with D unclear. CDR1 and CDR2 from the germline V gene are SGHVS and FQNEAQ. V was trimmed by 0 bases and J by 2 bases, leaving 12 bases between them. The CDR3 runs to 16 residues. Written as DNA, the CDR3 is TGTGCCAGCAGCTTAGCTCCGGGTCCGACCACAGATACGCAGTATTTT. As protein: CASSLAPGPTTDTQYF.

At least ten counts were recorded for this clonotype. This chain connects TRBV10-3 to TRBJ1-1; possibly TRBD1 for D (5 bases). The V end was cut by 2 bases, the J end by 7 bases, with 14 bases between. The CDR3 runs 14 residues. Germline assignment: CDR1 ENHRY and CDR2 SYGVKD. This chain's CDR3 is CAISEQGTGLEAFF. The CDR3 DNA sequence: TGTGCCATCAGTGAGCAGGGAACGGGGCTTGAAGCTTTCTTT.

The rearrangement links TRBV4-3 to TRBJ2-3; 9 bases align to TRBD2. V lost 0 bases, J lost 2 bases, and 6 bases stayed unmatched. Germline CDR1 LGHNA, CDR2 YSLEER. The CDR3 consists of 17 residues. CDR3 amino acids: CASSQDLSSGNTDTQYF. The CDR3 bases are TGCGCCAGCAGCCAAGATCTGTCTAGCGGGAACACAGATACGCAGTATTTT.

About this clonotype itself: A much larger clone is a single base away; this may be a read error. V and J are TRBV27 and TRBJ1-5; D is uncertain. V lost 3 bases and J 5 bases, leaving 11 bases between the germline ends. The CDR3 is 14 amino acids. Germline CDR1 reads MNHEY; CDR2 reads SMNVEV (reference sequence). The CDR3 is CASSLGGPHQPQHF. DNA for the CDR3: TGTGCCAGCAGTTTGGGAGGACCCCATCAGCCCCAGCATTTT.

The table lists this clonotype with a few counts. The junction shows a germline mismatch at one end, possibly a read error. This chain connects TRBV7-9 to TRBJ2-7; possibly TRBD1 or TRBD2 for D (6 bases each). The CDR3 is 15 amino acids. Germline assignment: CDR1 SEHNR and CDR2 FQNEAQ (reference sequence). The CDR3 spells CAGSSLLRGAYEQYF. The CDR3 DNA reads TGTGCCGGCAGCTCCCTTTTGAGGGGGGCTTACGAGCAGTACTTC.

This sequence joins TRBV7-9 and TRBJ1-4; D unclear. This CDR3 spans 16 amino acids. Germline loops: CDR1 SEHNR, CDR2 FQNEAQ (reference sequence). Between the trimmed V and J ends, which lost 1 base and 4 bases, there was a span of 13 bases. In nucleotides, the CDR3 is TGTGCCAGCAGCTTAGACTCTGAGGGAAGTAATGAAAAACTGTTTTTT. Translating gives CASSLDSEGSNEKLFF.

This clonotype was observed a handful of times. The chain carries TRBV9 and TRBJ2-7; possibly TRBD2 for D (7 bases). The CDR3 has 15 amino acids. The V gene lost 0 bases and the J gene lost 2 bases, with 12 bases spanning the gap. CDR1 and CDR2 (germline): SGDLS, YYNGEE. In DNA, the CDR3 is TGTGCCAGCAGCGTAGCTGACGGGGGGCCCTACGAGCAGTACTTC. Amino acid sequence: CASSVADGGPYEQYF.

This clonotype has a single count. This clone may be a read error of a much larger clone one base away. The V call is TRBV4-1, the J call TRBJ1-1, with 8 bases identical to TRBD1. The germline gives CDR1 MGHRA, CDR2 YSYEKL. CDR3 length equals 15 residues. CDR3 region: CASSPIQGGDTGAFF. CDR3 coding DNA: TGCGCCAGCAGCCCCATACAGGGGGGGGACACTGGAGCTTTCTTT.

In its sample, this clonotype was seen a few times. V is TRBV7-8 and J is TRBJ2-4; unclear D gene. V gave up 5 bases and J gave up 2 bases, with 10 bases separating them. CDR1 SGHVS and CDR2 FQNEAQ come from the germline V gene. The CDR3 contains 14 residues. The CDR3 coding sequence is TGTGCCAGCAGCGCCCCGTCGACCAAAAACATTCAGTACTTC. Protein: CASSAPSTKNIQYF.

J is TRBJ1-4 and V is TRBV20-1; a weak D match, TRBD1 (5 bases). CDR1 DFQATT and CDR2 SNEGSKA come from the germline V gene (reference sequence). CDR3 length equals 16 residues. Trimming shortened V by 2 bases and J by 5 bases, and 18 bases separated the two germline ends. The CDR3 sequence is CSARSREGTTNEKLFF. The DNA for the CDR3 is TGCAGTGCTAGATCCCGGGAGGGGACTACGAATGAAAAACTGTTTTTT.

This clonotype was seen at least ten times. The chain carries TRBV7-9 and TRBJ2-1, with 12 positions matching TRBD2. The CDR3 spans 16 residues. Per germline, CDR1 SEHNR and CDR2 FQNEAQ (reference sequence). V shed 4 bases and J 3 bases; nucleotides not matched to a gene: 4. The DNA of the CDR3 is TGTGCCAGCAGCTCGGGGACTAGCGGGTACTACAATGAGCAGTTCTTC. Its translation: CASSSGTSGYYNEQFF.

This clonotype was counted a few times. CDR3 residues: CASSLAYRTSGASSYNEQFF. The CDR3 DNA follows: TGTGCCAGCAGCTTAGCCTATCGGACTAGCGGGGCTAGCTCCTACAATGAGCAGTTCTTC. The chain couples TRBV7-9 to TRBJ2-1; 12 nucleotides agree with TRBD2. CDR1 is SEHNR, CDR2 FQNEAQ, per germline (reference sequence). The CDR3 extends over 20 amino acids. The junction had 9 bases not matched to a gene; V was cut back by 0 bases and J by 0 bases.

There are many counts of this clonotype. The chain joins TRBV7-9 to TRBJ2-1; TRBD2 aligns across 8 bases. Trimming took 4 bases from V and 12 from J; bases not matched to a gene: 14. The CDR3 has 15 amino acids. Germline CDR1 reads SEHNR; CDR2 reads FQNEAQ (reference sequence). The CDR3 region has the DNA TGTGCCAGCAGCTCTAAAGCGGGAGCGACGCCTCTGCAGTTCTTC. Residues: CASSSKAGATPLQFF.

The chain uses TRBV9 and TRBJ2-6, with D unclear. Germline assignment: CDR1 SGDLS and CDR2 YYNGEE. V was shortened by 4 bases and J by 0 bases, with 23 bases between the two germline ends. CDR3 length equals 20 residues. Here the CDR3 DNA reads TGTGCCAGCAGCCTAACCTACCGGCCAATTGGGGACTCTGGGGCCAACGTCCTGACTTTC. This sequence encodes CASSLTYRPIGDSGANVLTF.